This T cell receptor beta chain was profiled in a study of shared clonotypes between healthy human individuals. Across the whole study: Three plates were used per donor for CD4 naive, three for CD4 memory, two for CD8 naive and one for CD8 memory.

The donors, healthy adults who were HIV-negative, had experienced no recent acute infections or vaccinations. CCR7-negative CD45RA+ TemRA cells were pooled with CD45RO+ cells for CD8 memory. The CDR3 runs to 13 residues. V lost 4 bases to trimming and J lost 5 bases, with 12 bases between them. Looked up from germline, CDR1 is LNHDA and CDR2 is SQIVND (reference sequence). Profiling relied on immunoSEQ multiplex PCR, and the TCRdb table lists in-frame clones only, not all of them. The repertoire holds 90,000 to 120,000 clones, with 55% to 70% as singletons. The chain combines TRBV19 with TRBJ2-7; D uncertain. This TCR derives from a woman aged 25-40 years in good health. The specimen was memory CD8+ T cells sorted from blood. Noted subset: CD45RO+ cells pooled with CCR7-negative TemRA cells. The CDR3 is CASSTPPAHEQYF. The CDR3 DNA is TGTGCCAGTAGTACACCGCCGGCACACGAGCAGTACTTC.